This is a list of T cell receptor beta chains from one sample in a study of identical twins. Using its own MiXCR run on the 5' RACE reads, TCRdb lists one record per CDR3 protein. The data contain 1.5 million to 2 million distinct CDR3 sequences, roughly 35% of them singletons. The source material was cord blood. The origin of the receptors is a newborn girl in good health. CDR3s include the opening cysteine and the closing phenylalanine or tryptophan. D genes are given only for firm matches. Clone size is shown for a subset of rows, as once, few, many or a class of expanded clone.

clone_size j_call v_call d_call cdr3_nt cdr3_aa
- TRBJ1-4 TRBV6-1 - TGTGCCAGCAGTGAAGTCCACGCAACTAATGAAAAACTGTTTTTT CASSEVHATNEKLFF
few TRBJ1-6 TRBV3-1 - TGTGCCAGCAGCCAACCAGGACAGATTAATTCACCCCTCCACTTT CASSQPGQINSPLHF
- TRBJ1-2 TRBV6-5 TRBD1 TGTGCCAACAGTTACACCACAGGGGGCAATGGCTACACCTTC CANSYTTGGNGYTF
- TRBJ2-3 TRBV5-1 TRBD2 TGCGCCAGCAGCTCCTCTAGTAGCGGGGGCACAGATACGCAGTATTTT CASSSSSSGGTDTQYF
few TRBJ2-7 TRBV5-1 TRBD2 TGCGCCAGCAGCTTGGTTGCTAGCGGGGCCTATTACTACGAGCAGTACTTC CASSLVASGAYYYEQYF
few TRBJ1-4 TRBV5-1 - TGCGCCAGCCGCGATGACAGGATTAATGAAAAACTGTTTTTT CASRDDRINEKLFF
- TRBJ2-7 TRBV20-1 - TGCAGTGCTAGAGATTGGAGGGGGCGCGGGAATGAGCAGTACTTC CSARDWRGRGNEQYF
few TRBJ2-7 TRBV10-3 - TGTGCCATCAGCCCGACTGCCGTGGGCGAGCAGTACTTC CAISPTAVGEQYF
- TRBJ1-6 TRBV6-9 TRBD1 TGTGCCAGCAGTTATGGACAGGGGGCCTATGTGAATTCACCCCTCCACTTT CASSYGQGAYVNSPLHF
once TRBJ2-5 TRBV4-2 TRBD2 TGTGCCAGCAGCCACCTCCCCTCCCCCAGCGGGGGGGCTGAGACCCAGTACTTC CASSHLPSPSGGAETQYF
few TRBJ2-3 TRBV12-3/TRBV12-4 - TGTGCCAGCAGTTTGGAGCGGGATAAGGGGGCAGATACGCAGTATTTT CASSLERDKGADTQYF
- TRBJ2-1 TRBV4-2 - TGTGCCAGCAGCCAAGATCTATGGGGGGGCCAAAATGAGCAGTTCTTC CASSQDLWGGQNEQFF
few TRBJ2-1 TRBV9 - TGTGCCAGCAGCGTAGAGGGGTGGCGGTCGTACAATGAGCAGTTCTTC CASSVEGWRSYNEQFF
- TRBJ2-1 TRBV12-3/TRBV12-4 TRBD1 TGTGCCAGCAGTTTGAGTGGGGACAGGGCTTTGGAGAGGCTCTACAATGAGCAGTTCTTC CASSLSGDRALERLYNEQFF
- TRBJ2-5 TRBV12-3/TRBV12-4 TRBD2 TGTGCCAGCAGTTTCGCGGGAGGGCCGAGGGAGCAGTACTTC CASSFAGGPREQYF
few TRBJ2-5 TRBV20-1 - TGCAGTGCTACCCGACGGAAAGAGACCCAGTACTTC CSATRRKETQYF
- TRBJ2-2 TRBV9 - TGTGCCAGCAGCCCCCGGACGTTCACCGGGGAGCTGTTTTTT CASSPRTFTGELFF
- TRBJ1-2 TRBV10-3 TRBD1 TGTGCCATCGGTGAAACCAGGGGGAACTATGGCTACACCTTC CAIGETRGNYGYTF
- TRBJ2-1 TRBV5-1 - TGCGCCAGCAGCTTGGGGGACCGTCCCTGGGATGAGCAGTTCTTC CASSLGDRPWDEQFF
- TRBJ2-7 TRBV28 - TGTGCCAGCAGTTTAGGGTGGAGTGAGCAGTACTTC CASSLGWSEQYF
- TRBJ2-3 TRBV11-2 - TGTGCCAGCAGCGAGGGCAGACTAGTGGGGTTGAGCACAGATACGCAGTATTTT CASSEGRLVGLSTDTQYF
- TRBJ2-1 TRBV18 - TGTGCCAGCTCACCATGGCTAGCGTCCTACAATGAGCAGTTCTTC CASSPWLASYNEQFF
few TRBJ1-1 TRBV20-1 - TGCAGTGCCGCTCGGGACACGGGGAACACTGAAGCTTTCTTT CSAARDTGNTEAFF
- TRBJ2-3 TRBV7-2 - TGTGCCAGCAGCTTACTACCGAGCGGTGGGGGCACAGATACGCAGTATTTT CASSLLPSGGGTDTQYF
- TRBJ2-1 TRBV21-1 - TGTGCCAGCAGCAAGGATCAACAGGGGAAGAATGAGCAGTTCTTC CASSKDQQGKNEQFF
- TRBJ2-5 TRBV30 - TGTGCCTGGAGTGTACGGCCGGAGACCCAGTACTTC CAWSVRPETQYF